This TCR beta chain was identified in a study of blood T cell repertoires in COVID-19. V was trimmed by 1 base and J by 9 bases, leaving 7 bases between them. Germline V lookup: CDR1 SGHAT, CDR2 FQNNGV. The CDR3 contains 13 residues. The repertoire was sequenced with immunoSEQ multiplex PCR; TCRdb's copy has only in-frame clones and lacks some. The sample carries 170,000 or so clones, around 83% recorded once. This TCR was sampled from a woman between 65 and 79 years old with COVID-19, enrolled during active disease. Specimen: peripheral blood. V usage is TRBV11-2 and J usage is TRBJ1-6, with D unresolved. The CDR3 coding sequence is TGTGCCAGCAGCTTAGTTCGGTTTTCACCCCTCCACTTT. This translates into CASSLVRFSPLHF.